The clone carrying this T cell receptor (beta chain) was observed a few times. Per the study methods: Amplification from reference gene primers served as the basis for estimated nucleated cell counts. Assay used: immunoSEQ multiplex PCR; TCRdb lists only in-frame clones, some missing. The D gene and trimming were derived from the DNA, and the V and J assignments and clone size from that table. The sample lists 170,000 or so clones; around 77% were seen once. The junction had 8 bases not matched to a gene; V was cut back by 7 bases and J by 4 bases. The CDR3 has 14 amino acids. In germline, CDR1 is MNHEY, CDR2 SVGAGI. This sample is part of a study of blood T cell repertoires in COVID-19. As for the study in general: Samples taken during acute and convalescent COVID-19 were collected in the United States, Italy and Spain. T cells, B-cell-depleted T cells, or PBMCs supplied cDNA or gDNA.

The TCR sequence derives from a man aged 65-85 years with active or convalescent COVID-19. Input material: peripheral blood. The chain is built from TRBV6-5 and TRBJ1-1, with 8 bases matching TRBD1. The CDR3 DNA reads TGTGCCAGCACCAAGGACAGGGCAAGCACTGAAGCTTTCTTT. Translating it yields CASTKDRASTEAFF.